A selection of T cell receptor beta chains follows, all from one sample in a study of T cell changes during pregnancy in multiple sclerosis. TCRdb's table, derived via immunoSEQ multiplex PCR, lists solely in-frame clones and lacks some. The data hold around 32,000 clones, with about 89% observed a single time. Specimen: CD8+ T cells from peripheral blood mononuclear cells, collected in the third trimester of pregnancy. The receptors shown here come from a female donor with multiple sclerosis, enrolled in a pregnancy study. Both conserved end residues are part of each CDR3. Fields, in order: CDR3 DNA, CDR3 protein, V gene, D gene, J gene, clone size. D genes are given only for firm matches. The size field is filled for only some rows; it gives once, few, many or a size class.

cdr3_nt: TGCGCCAGCAGCCAAGAAGGAGACGAGCAGTACTTC
cdr3_aa: CASSQEGDEQYF
v_call: TRBV4-1
d_call: NA
j_call: TRBJ2-7
clone_size: NA

cdr3_nt: TGTGCCAGCAGCCAAGATACTGGGGACAGGTTACCCACTGAAGCTTTCTTT
cdr3_aa: CASSQDTGDRLPTEAFF
v_call: TRBV14
d_call: TRBD1
j_call: TRBJ1-1
clone_size: NA

cdr3_nt: TGTGCCAGTAGTAGGGGGGAAGGCTCCTACAATGAGCAGTTCTTC
cdr3_aa: CASSRGEGSYNEQFF
v_call: TRBV19
d_call: NA
j_call: TRBJ2-1
clone_size: NA

cdr3_nt: TGTGCCAGCAGCTTAAAAGGACCCATGAGCGGAGAGACCCAGTACTTC
cdr3_aa: CASSLKGPMSGETQYF
v_call: TRBV7-3
d_call: NA
j_call: TRBJ2-5
clone_size: NA

cdr3_nt: TGTGCCAGCAGCCCGTCCGGGGGGGCCGGTGAGACCCAGTACTTC
cdr3_aa: CASSPSGGAGETQYF
v_call: TRBV9
d_call: TRBD2
j_call: TRBJ2-5
clone_size: NA

cdr3_nt: TGTGCCAGCAGCCTAGGAACCGCCCATGAGCAGTTCTTC
cdr3_aa: CASSLGTAHEQFF
v_call: TRBV6-5
d_call: NA
j_call: TRBJ2-1
clone_size: NA

cdr3_nt: TGTGCCAGTAACCCCGTCCGGGGACACCTCACAGATACGCAGTATTTT
cdr3_aa: CASNPVRGHLTDTQYF
v_call: TRBV19
d_call: NA
j_call: TRBJ2-3
clone_size: NA

cdr3_nt: TGTGCCAGCAGTCAAGGGGGCTTAAGGTACGAGCAGTACTTC
cdr3_aa: CASSQGGLRYEQYF
v_call: TRBV5-6
d_call: TRBD1
j_call: TRBJ2-7
clone_size: NA

cdr3_nt: TGTGCCGGGAGCAGACTGAACAATGAGCAGTTCTTC
cdr3_aa: CAGSRLNNEQFF
v_call: TRBV5-8
d_call: NA
j_call: TRBJ2-1
clone_size: NA

cdr3_nt: NA
cdr3_aa: CASILGTEETQYF
v_call: TRBV2
d_call: NA
j_call: TRBJ2-5
clone_size: NA

cdr3_nt: TGTGCCAGCAGCTTCTCGGGGAACGAGCAGTTCTTC
cdr3_aa: CASSFSGNEQFF
v_call: TRBV7-9
d_call: NA
j_call: TRBJ2-1
clone_size: NA

cdr3_nt: TGTGCCAGCAGCGCAGGATCCTACGAGCAGTACTTC
cdr3_aa: CASSAGSYEQYF
v_call: TRBV5-4
d_call: NA
j_call: TRBJ2-7
clone_size: NA

cdr3_nt: TGTGCCAGCAGCCCGGGGGGGGGCTACAATGAGCAGTTCTTC
cdr3_aa: CASSPGGGYNEQFF
v_call: TRBV7-3
d_call: TRBD2
j_call: TRBJ2-1
clone_size: NA

cdr3_nt: TGTGCCAGCAGCGTAGACGGGAGGGCCCAAGGAGAGCAGTACTTC
cdr3_aa: CASSVDGRAQGEQYF
v_call: TRBV9
d_call: TRBD2
j_call: TRBJ2-7
clone_size: NA

cdr3_nt: TGTGCCAGTAAATGGCGGGGGCCGACCCAAGAGACCCAGTACTTC
cdr3_aa: CASKWRGPTQETQYF
v_call: TRBV25-1
d_call: NA
j_call: TRBJ2-5
clone_size: NA

cdr3_nt: TGCGCCAGCAGCTTGGCCGGCCAGGGAAGGGGCGAGGAAGCTTTCTTT
cdr3_aa: CASSLAGQGRGEEAFF
v_call: TRBV5-1
d_call: NA
j_call: TRBJ1-1
clone_size: NA

cdr3_nt: TGTGCCAGCCTGGATGGGGCCGGCTATGGCTACACCTTC
cdr3_aa: CASLDGAGYGYTF
v_call: TRBV6-5
d_call: NA
j_call: TRBJ1-2
clone_size: few

cdr3_nt: TGTGCCAGCAGCGACAGGGGTAGCACTGAAGCTTTCTTT
cdr3_aa: CASSDRGSTEAFF
v_call: TRBV5-4
d_call: TRBD1
j_call: TRBJ1-1
clone_size: few

cdr3_nt: TGTGCCAGCAGCTTATGGTACGGGACTGAAGCTTTCTTT
cdr3_aa: CASSLWYGTEAFF
v_call: TRBV7-2
d_call: NA
j_call: TRBJ1-1
clone_size: NA

cdr3_nt: TGTGCCAGCAGCCCCGTCCGGACTAGCGGGAGTGGTCGGGAGACCCAGTACTTC
cdr3_aa: CASSPVRTSGSGRETQYF
v_call: TRBV7-6
d_call: TRBD2
j_call: TRBJ2-5
clone_size: NA

cdr3_nt: TGTGCCAGTCGGGAGGACAAAGATACGCAGTATTTT
cdr3_aa: CASREDKDTQYF
v_call: TRBV25-1
d_call: TRBD2
j_call: TRBJ2-3
clone_size: once

cdr3_nt: TGTGCCAGCAGCGTAGGGACAGGGGGCCGGAATGAGCAGTTCTTC
cdr3_aa: CASSVGTGGRNEQFF
v_call: TRBV9
d_call: TRBD1
j_call: TRBJ2-1
clone_size: NA

cdr3_nt: TGCAGCGTCATGGACGGGAGGGCCGGGGAGCTGTTTTTT
cdr3_aa: CSVMDGRAGELFF
v_call: TRBV29-1
d_call: TRBD2
j_call: TRBJ2-2
clone_size: NA

cdr3_nt: TGTGCCAGCAGTTTACTCCCCAGGGGGCATCCCATATATTTT
cdr3_aa: CASSLLPRGHPIYF
v_call: TRBV27
d_call: TRBD1
j_call: TRBJ1-3
clone_size: NA

cdr3_nt: TGTGCCAGCTCACCTGTCTGGCTCAGCCAAGAGACCCAGTACTTC
cdr3_aa: CASSPVWLSQETQYF
v_call: TRBV18
d_call: NA
j_call: TRBJ2-5
clone_size: NA

cdr3_nt: TGTGCCAGCAGCTTAGACCGGAGGGAAGGGGAGACCCAGTACTTC
cdr3_aa: CASSLDRREGETQYF
v_call: TRBV7-9
d_call: NA
j_call: TRBJ2-5
clone_size: NA

cdr3_nt: TGTGCCAGCAGCCCACAGGGGGGGTCCTACGAGCAGTACTTC
cdr3_aa: CASSPQGGSYEQYF
v_call: TRBV7-9
d_call: NA
j_call: TRBJ2-7
clone_size: NA

cdr3_nt: TGTGCCAGCAGTGAAGGGGCCGTATCCTATAATTCACCCCTCCACTTT
cdr3_aa: CASSEGAVSYNSPLHF
v_call: TRBV6-1
d_call: NA
j_call: TRBJ1-6
clone_size: NA

cdr3_nt: TGTGCCAGCAGCTTGGTTGAAGGGACAGGGCGATCCCGTAATGAAAAACTGTTTTTT
cdr3_aa: CASSLVEGTGRSRNEKLFF
v_call: TRBV7-9
d_call: TRBD1
j_call: TRBJ1-4
clone_size: NA

cdr3_nt: TGTGCCAGCAGCGTAGACGGACGGACTACCGGGGAGCTGTTTTTT
cdr3_aa: CASSVDGRTTGELFF
v_call: TRBV9
d_call: NA
j_call: TRBJ2-2
clone_size: NA